The 6 T cell receptor beta chains listed next were all sequenced from one sample in a study of blood T cell repertoires in COVID-19. Sequencing used immunoSEQ multiplex PCR; TCRdb keeps in-frame clones, though not all of them. The data show over 250,000 clones, approximately 85% seen once. The sample was peripheral blood. The receptors were sampled from a woman younger than 45 with acute or convalescent COVID-19.

In DNA form, the CDR3 reads TGTGCCAGTAGTATCATGAGGGATTTCAGTCAGCCCCAGCATTTT. Translated, it gives CASSIMRDFSQPQHF. This chain links TRBV19 with TRBJ1-5, with D hard to call. The CDR3 is 15 residues long. Germline V gene sequence: CDR1 LNHDA, CDR2 SQIVND (reference sequence). Trimming removed 3 bases at V and 6 bases at J, with 15 bases between.

The J gene is TRBJ1-1, the V gene TRBV19, with a tentative D call TRBD1 (6 bases). CDR1 and CDR2 (germline): LNHDA, SQIVND (reference sequence). The CDR3 has 14 amino acids. The V gene lost 3 bases and the J gene lost 6 bases, with 14 bases spanning the gap. This CDR3 is CASSMAGVLSEAFF. CDR3 bases: TGTGCCAGTAGTATGGCAGGGGTTTTGTCTGAAGCTTTCTTT.

This clone was found once. This sequence joins TRBV7-3 and TRBJ1-5; possibly TRBD1 for D (5 bases). CDR1 is SGHTA, CDR2 FQGTGA, per germline. V lost 4 bases, J lost 4 bases, and 14 bases lay in between. The CDR3 contains 15 residues. This CDR3 reads CASSSSPDSNQPQHF. CDR3 sequence (DNA): TGTGCCAGCAGCTCATCCCCCGACAGTAATCAGCCCCAGCATTTT.

The V gene is TRBV5-1, the J gene TRBJ2-3; D is undetermined. V was shortened by 4 bases and J by 6 bases, with 9 bases between the two germline ends. The CDR3 spans 12 residues. The germline V gene encodes CDR1 SGHRS and CDR2 YFSETQ. The CDR3 DNA reads TGCGCCAGCAGCCCCTCCCTCGATACGCAGTATTTT. Its translation: CASSPSLDTQYF.

Only one count was recorded for this clone. The chain uses TRBV3-1 (or the pseudogene TRBV3-2) and TRBJ1-2; a weak D match, TRBD1 (5 bases). Trimming shortened V by 4 bases and J by 11 bases, and 17 bases separated the two germline ends. The CDR3 spans 13 residues. The germline V gene has CDR1 LGHDT and CDR2 YNNKEL (reference sequence). This CDR3 is CASSPGRRRGYTF. The CDR3 DNA is TGTGCCAGCAGCCCAGGACGGCGAAGGGGATACACCTTC.

The chain links TRBV24-1 to TRBJ2-1, with 8 bases fitting TRBD1. CDR3 length equals 13 residues. CDR1 KGHDR and CDR2 SFDVKD come from the germline V gene. V trimming: 4 bases; J trimming: 14 bases; junction bases outside the gene matches: 9. CDR3 amino acids: CATSEQTGVEKFF. As DNA, the CDR3 is TGTGCCACCAGTGAACAGACAGGGGTCGAAAAGTTCTTC.